The source of this T cell receptor beta chain is a study of identical twins. TCRdb called the 5' RACE reads again in MiXCR, with one record for every CDR3 protein. The table records roughly 260,000 distinct CDR3 sequences, over 12% of them present only once. Findings of the study overall: Findings depended on cross-sectional statistics rather than tracking the same donors. Beta out-of-frame twin sharing showed a weaker excess. Memory repertoires showed no such pattern, whereas abundant cord blood beta clonotypes carried fewer insertions.

This clonotype has only a few counts. Its antigen is still unknown. This TCR was sampled from a woman between 18 and 29 years old in good health. The sequencing input was memory (CD45RO+) T cells sorted from blood.

The CDR3, as DNA: TGTGCCAGCCGAGCTTCAGGCTATGGCTACACCTTC. Encoded protein: CASRASGYGYTF. The chain combines TRBV7-9 with TRBJ1-2; D uncertain. CDR1 and CDR2 from the germline V gene are SEHNR and FQNEAQ (reference sequence). This CDR3 region has 12 residues. Trimming took 8 bases from V and 4 from J, leaving 11 bases between them.